The present TCR beta chain was sequenced within a study of PD-L1 blockade in urothelial cancer. Study-wide background: Dosed intravenously at 1,200 mg every 3 weeks, atezolizumab was initiated by patients around 2014.

Method: immunoSEQ multiplex PCR; TCRdb's copy keeps in-frame clones and lacks some. Of 100,000 to 150,000 clones listed, 86% are singletons. Trimming removed 0 bases at V and 2 bases at J, with 11 bases between. The CDR3 length is 16 residues. CDR1 is LNHNV, CDR2 YYDKDF, per germline (reference sequence). The time point denotes: peripheral blood 6 weeks after treatment start. This specimen consisted of PBMCs, obtained around atezolizumab (anti-PD-L1) treatment. The clonotype was recovered from a man in his fifties with urothelial cancer. V is TRBV15 and J is TRBJ1-3; possibly TRBD1 for D (6 bases). CDR3 in DNA: TGTGCCACCAGCAGAGATCTCTCAGGGGCTGGAAACACCATATATTTT. Translating gives CATSRDLSGAGNTIYF.